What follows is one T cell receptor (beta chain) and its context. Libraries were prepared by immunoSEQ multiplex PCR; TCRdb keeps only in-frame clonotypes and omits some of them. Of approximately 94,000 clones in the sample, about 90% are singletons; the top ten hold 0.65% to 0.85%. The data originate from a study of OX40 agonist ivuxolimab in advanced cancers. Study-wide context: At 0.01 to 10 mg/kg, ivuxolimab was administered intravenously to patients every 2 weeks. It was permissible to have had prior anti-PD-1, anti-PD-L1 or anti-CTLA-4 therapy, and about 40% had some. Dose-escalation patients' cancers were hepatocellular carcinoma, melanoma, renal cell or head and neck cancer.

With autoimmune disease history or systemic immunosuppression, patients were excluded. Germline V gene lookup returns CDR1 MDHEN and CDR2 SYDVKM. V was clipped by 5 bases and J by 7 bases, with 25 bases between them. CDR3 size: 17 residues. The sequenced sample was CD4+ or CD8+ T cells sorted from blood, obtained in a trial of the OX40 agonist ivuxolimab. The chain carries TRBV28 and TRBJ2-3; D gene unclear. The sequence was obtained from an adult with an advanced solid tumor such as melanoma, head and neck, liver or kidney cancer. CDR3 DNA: TGTGCCAGCAGTCCCCCCCCGGTAGGATTTAGTACTTATACGCAGTATTTT. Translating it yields CASSPPPVGFSTYTQYF. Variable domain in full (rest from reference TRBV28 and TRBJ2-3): DVKVTQSSRYLVKRTGEKVFLECVQDMDHENMFWYRQDPGLGLRLIYFSYDVKMKEKGDIPEGYSVSREKKERFSLILESASTNQTSMYLCASSPPPVGFSTYTQYFGPGTRLTVL.